These 6 T cell receptor beta chains were sequenced from one sample in a study of control samples from healthy donors and cancer patients (dated by TCRdb to the early 2020s). The receptor library was made with the immunoSEQ multiplex PCR assay. The immuneACCESS repertoire file appears here via TCRdb, limited to in-frame rearrangements. These files lack a portion of the clones; in checked studies, under half of the deficit traces to unresolved V genes, and the cause of the others is not known. This sample lists under 450,000 clones; around 90% were detected once. The top ten clonotypes cover over 5.5% of the sample. The sample taken for sequencing was PBMCs. These receptors came from a man in his forties with head and neck cancer.

V and J are TRBV19 and TRBJ1-2, with D uncertain. This CDR3 region has 15 residues. Germline V CDR1 and CDR2: LNHDA, SQIVND (reference sequence). Trimming shortened V by 3 bases and J by 3 bases, and 14 bases separated the two germline ends. The CDR3 region has the DNA TGTGCCAGTAGTATGAACGAGCTGAGGTACTATGGCTACACCTTC. This translates into CASSMNELRYYGYTF.

The CDR3 DNA is TGCAGTGTAATCCGGGGGATGGAGCAGTTCTTC. This sequence encodes CSVIRGMEQFF. This chain uses TRBV20-1 with TRBJ2-1; a possible D gene is TRBD2 (6 bases). V lost 7 bases to trimming and J lost 10 bases, with 14 bases between them. The CDR3 is 11 residues long. CDR1 and CDR2 from the germline V gene are DFQATT and SNEGSKA (reference sequence).

This clone is a singleton in its sample. The CDR3 is CASSPGGGEAKNIQYF. Written as DNA, the CDR3 is TGTGCCAGCAGCCCGGGCGGTGGAGAGGCCAAAAACATTCAGTACTTC. The chain uses TRBV5-4 and TRBJ2-4; D gene ambiguous. This CDR3 is 16 amino acids long. Germline V gene lookup returns CDR1 SGHNT and CDR2 YYREEE (reference sequence). The ends were cut back, 4 bases at V and 1 base at J, with 15 bases in the middle.

This clone was seen a single time. This chain joins TRBV9 and TRBJ1-3; TRBD1 agrees at 9 bases. This CDR3 is built from 17 residues. Germline CDR1 SGDLS, CDR2 YYNGEE. With 0 bases clipped from V and 1 base from J, the junction kept 5 bases outside the gene matches. The CDR3 nucleotides are TGTGCCAGCAGCGTAGGGACAGGGGAGTCATCTGGAAACACCATATATTTT. It translates to CASSVGTGESSGNTIYF.

This clone showed up just once. V and J are TRBV7-3 and TRBJ2-3, with D maybe TRBD2 (6 bases). The CDR3 is 14 amino acids. Trimming cost V 5 bases and J 4 bases, with 13 bases left between them. The germline V gene has CDR1 SGHTA and CDR2 FQGTGA. CDR3 nucleotides: TGTGCCAGCAGCCGAGCGGGCTCGGCAGATACGCAGTATTTT. Protein: CASSRAGSADTQYF.

This clone was counted between two and nine times. The chain uses TRBV6-5 and TRBJ1-5; D is undetermined. Between the trimmed V and J ends, which lost 6 bases and 0 bases, there was a span of 12 bases. The CDR3 is 15 amino acids. Germline assignment: CDR1 MNHEY and CDR2 SVGAGI. The CDR3 DNA reads as TGTGCCAGCAGCCTTGTCGGTCTTAGCAATCAGCCCCAGCATTTT. It specifies CASSLVGLSNQPQHF.